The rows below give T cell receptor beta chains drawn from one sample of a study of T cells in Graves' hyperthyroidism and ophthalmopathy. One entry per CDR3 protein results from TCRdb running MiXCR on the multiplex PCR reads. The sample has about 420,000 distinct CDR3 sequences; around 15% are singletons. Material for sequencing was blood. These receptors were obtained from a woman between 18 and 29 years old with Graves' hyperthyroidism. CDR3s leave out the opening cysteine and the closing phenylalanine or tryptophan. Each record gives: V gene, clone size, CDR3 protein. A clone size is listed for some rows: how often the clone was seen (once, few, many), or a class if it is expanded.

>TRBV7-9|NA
ASSSTGRGAQETQY
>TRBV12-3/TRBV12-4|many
ASSGLADYSYNEQF
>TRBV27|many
ASSFRTGSGTEAF
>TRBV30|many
AWSLNRYEQY
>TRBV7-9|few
ASSLGQRATNEKLF
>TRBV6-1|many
ASSENYGGLGYT
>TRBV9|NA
ASSVVGAGELF
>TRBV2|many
ASTDREGDQPQH
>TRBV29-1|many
SVGTGYSYGYT
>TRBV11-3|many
ASSLGGATYNEQF
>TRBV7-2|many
ATRGDEGYT
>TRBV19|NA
ASSIRPDTRQY
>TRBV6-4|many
ASPRGELLRGTYEQY
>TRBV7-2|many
ASRWTENTEAF
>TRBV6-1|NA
ASRPPGTVKNIQY
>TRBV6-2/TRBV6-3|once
ASRGGETYNEQF
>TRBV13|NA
ASSTPAGDEQF